This T cell receptor (beta chain) stems from a study of beta chain features in type 1 diabetes. Regarding the study as a whole: Among all four CD4+ subsets, Type 1 diabetes patients had TCRB CDR3s that were moderately but significantly shorter.

To note about this clone: Its antigen is still unknown.

The collection from each donor was one heparinised blood draw averaging about 116 mL. Per the germline V gene, CDR1 is KGHSH and CDR2 is LQKENI. The ends were cut back, 2 bases at V and 4 bases at J, with 12 bases in the middle. This CDR3 region has 14 residues. Since all of the isolated RNA was reverse transcribed, expressed TCRB transcripts were what got sequenced. The assay was immunoSEQ multiplex PCR, and TCRdb's table has in-frame clones only and misses some. Among about 42,000 clones listed, 50% were seen once. The clonotype comes from a woman aged 25 to 39 in good health. Sequenced material: stem cell memory CD4+ T cells from blood. The V call is TRBV18, the J call TRBJ2-7; TRBD1 is a possible D gene (6 bases). The CDR3 protein is CASSPGTGQYEQYF. In nucleotides, the CDR3 is TGTGCCAGCTCACCAGGAACAGGGCAGTACGAGCAGTACTTC. Looking up the rest from reference TRBV18 and TRBJ2-7 gives the full variable domain: NAGVMQNPRHLVRRRGQEARLRCSPMKGHSHVYWYRQLPEEGLKFMVYLQKENIIDESGMPKERFSAEFPKEGPSILRIQQVVRGDSAAYFCASSPGTGQYEQYFGPGTRLTVT.